The 32 T cell receptor beta chains presented below share a single source sample, sequenced in a study of long-term antiretroviral therapy in people with HIV. The run of the v3.0 immunoSEQ assay was at survey level. Profiled with immunoSEQ multiplex PCR; TCRdb holds only in-frame clones, not every one. The sample holds some 48,000 clones, approximately 79% seen once. Sequenced here: unsorted PBMCs, sampled 0.8 years after starting antiretroviral therapy. The receptor set was obtained from a woman aged 18-30 years with HIV.

The CDR3 spells CAISELASANYEQYF. CDR3 DNA sequence: TGTGCCATCAGTGAGTTGGCTAGCGCAAACTACGAGCAGTACTTC. The rearrangement uses TRBV10-3 and TRBJ2-7; a possible D gene is TRBD2 (6 bases). CDR1 is ENHRY, CDR2 SYGVKD, per germline. Trimming removed 1 base from V and 3 bases from J, with 13 bases in between. The CDR3 loop spans 15 amino acids.

The CDR3 region is CASSLLSHGYSGANVLTF. The CDR3 bases are TGTGCCAGCAGTTTATTAAGTCACGGTTACTCAGGGGCCAACGTCCTGACTTTC. The genes are TRBV28 and TRBJ2-6; D remains unclear. The CDR3 totals 18 residues. Per germline, CDR1 MDHEN and CDR2 SYDVKM. V was clipped by 1 base and J by 4 bases, with 17 bases between them.

A single count supports this clone. The chain combines TRBV4-3 with TRBJ1-3; unclear D gene. The germline V gene encodes CDR1 LGHNA and CDR2 YSLEER. With 0 bases removed from V and 3 bases from J, the gap between germline ends came to 12 bases. The CDR3 contains 16 residues. The CDR3 DNA is TGCGCCAGCAGCCAAGACGTGAGGCAAGGTGGAAACACCATATATTTT. Protein: CASSQDVRQGGNTIYF.

V and J are TRBV6-4 and TRBJ1-2, with 9 positions matching TRBD1. Germline-derived CDR1 and CDR2 are MRHNA and SNTAGT. The trim removed 2 bases at V and 7 bases at J, leaving 8 bases unmatched. The CDR3 extends over 15 amino acids. The CDR3: CASSDELGQGCGYTF. The CDR3 DNA sequence: TGTGCCAGCAGTGACGAGTTAGGACAGGGGTGTGGCTACACCTTC.

V and J are TRBV28 and TRBJ2-3, with 9 bases lining up with TRBD2. CDR1 MDHEN and CDR2 SYDVKM come from the germline V gene. CDR3 length: 15 amino acids. The trim removed 2 bases at V and 2 bases at J, leaving 2 bases unmatched. The CDR3 protein is CASSLPSGITDTQYF. CDR3 bases: TGTGCCAGCAGTTTACCTAGCGGGATCACAGATACGCAGTATTTT.

V is TRBV20-1 and J is TRBJ2-5; D not certain. Germline V gene data show CDR1 as DFQATT and CDR2 as SNEGSKA (reference sequence). The CDR3 is made up of 10 amino acids. V gave up 7 bases and J gave up 1 base, with 4 bases separating them. In DNA, the CDR3 is TGCAGTGTCTCCCAAGAGACCCAGTACTTC. Amino acid sequence: CSVSQETQYF.

This chain connects TRBV29-1 to TRBJ2-7; the D gene is possibly TRBD2 (6 bases). The germline V and J ends were trimmed by 4 bases and 1 base, with 14 bases remaining between them. Germline V gene sequence: CDR1 SQVTM, CDR2 ANQGSEA. This CDR3 comprises 14 residues. CDR3 coding DNA: TGCAGCGTTGGGGGAGGTGGCAATTCCTACGAGCAGTACTTC. The encoded protein is CSVGGGGNSYEQYF.

This chain uses TRBV28 with TRBJ1-1; D gene uncertain. Germline V gene lookup returns CDR1 MDHEN and CDR2 SYDVKM. V was pared by 3 bases and J by 0 bases, with 14 bases between. There are 16 residues in the CDR3. For the CDR3, the DNA is TGTGCCAGCAGTTTTGAAGGGTCCAGAATGAACACTGAAGCTTTCTTT. Residues: CASSFEGSRMNTEAFF.

The chain carries TRBV28 and TRBJ2-3, with unresolved D. Germline CDR1 reads MDHEN; CDR2 reads SYDVKM. V was shortened by 2 bases and J by 4 bases, with 1 base between the two germline ends. The CDR3 runs 11 residues. CDR3: CASSLADTQYF. The CDR3 nucleotides read TGTGCCAGCAGTTTAGCAGATACGCAGTATTTT.

The chain has TRBV5-4 and TRBJ2-3; 9 bases match TRBD2. In germline, CDR1 is SGHNT, CDR2 YYREEE (reference sequence). This CDR3 has 15 amino acids. V shed 6 bases and J 0 bases; nucleotides not matched to a gene: 5. The CDR3 sequence is CASKSGLASTDTQYF. The CDR3, as DNA: TGTGCCAGCAAGTCCGGACTAGCGAGCACAGATACGCAGTATTTT.

To note about this clone: Germline is not matched at one junction end, which may reflect a read error. V gene TRBV10-1 combines with J gene TRBJ2-7; D ambiguous. The CDR3 contains 15 residues. The germline V gene encodes CDR1 WNHNN and CDR2 SYGVQD (reference sequence). Written as DNA, the CDR3 is TGCGCCAGCGGAGACACCGAGTGGACCTCCGACGAGCAGTACTTC. This codes for CASGDTEWTSDEQYF.

The chain combines TRBV19 with TRBJ2-5, with a possible D match to TRBD2 (5 bases). Germline CDR1 reads LNHDA; CDR2 reads SQIVND (reference sequence). The CDR3 contains 13 residues. The germline V and J ends were trimmed by 5 bases and 3 bases, with 10 bases remaining between them. The CDR3 spells CASSVYGKETQYF. CDR3 nucleotide sequence: TGTGCCAGTAGTGTTTACGGGAAAGAGACCCAGTACTTC. Drawing the rest from reference TRBV19 and TRBJ2-5, the complete variable domain is DGGITQSPKYLFRKEGQNVTLSCEQNLNHDAMYWYRQDPGQGLRLIYYSQIVNDFQKGDIAEGYSVSREKKESFPLTVTSAQKNPTAFYLCASSVYGKETQYFGPGTRLLVL.

On this clone: An end of the junction does not agree with germline; a read error may underlie this. V gene TRBV7-2 combines with J gene TRBJ1-1; D remains unclear. Germline lookup yields CDR1 SGHTA and CDR2 FQGNSA. CDR3 length equals 13 residues. CDR3 region: CASSPFRNTEAFF. CDR3 nucleotides: TGCGCCAGCAGCCCCTTTCGGAACACTGAAGCTTTCTTT.

The CDR3: CATYSGSPYNEQFF. CDR3 coding DNA: TGTGCCACCTATAGCGGGAGCCCCTACAATGAGCAGTTCTTC. This chain connects TRBV6-5 to TRBJ2-1, with TRBD2 identical over 9 bases. Germline V gives CDR1 MNHEY, CDR2 SVGAGI. The CDR3 is 14 amino acids. V lost 10 bases to trimming and J lost 2 bases; unmatched junction nucleotides: 6.

This chain uses TRBV5-4 with TRBJ2-5, with D perhaps TRBD1 or TRBD2 (5 bases each). The CDR3 covers 14 residues. In germline, CDR1 is SGHNT, CDR2 YYREEE (reference sequence). The V gene lost 3 bases and the J gene lost 7 bases, with 16 bases spanning the gap. CDR3 residues: CASSSLTASGTQYF. For the CDR3, the DNA is TGTGCCAGCAGCTCCCTGACAGCCAGCGGGACCCAGTACTTC. Supplemented by reference TRBV5-4 and TRBJ2-5, the full variable domain reads ETGVTQSPTHLIKTRGQQVTLRCSSQSGHNTVSWYQQALGQGPQFIFQYYREEENGRGNFPPRFSGLQFPNYSSELNVNALELDDSALYLCASSSLTASGTQYFGPGTRLLVL.

The chain uses TRBV11-2 and TRBJ2-5; TRBD1 aligns across 8 bases. From germline, CDR1 is SGHAT and CDR2 FQNNGV. V dropped 5 bases and J dropped 5; count of bases not matched to a gene: 7. The length of the CDR3 is 14 residues. CDR3 DNA sequence: TGTGCCAGCAGCCTAGGACAGGGACGCGAGACCCAGTACTTC. Residues: CASSLGQGRETQYF.

The rearrangement uses TRBV5-6 and TRBJ2-7, with a weak D call TRBD1 (6 bases). This CDR3 is built from 14 residues. Per germline, CDR1 SGHDT and CDR2 YYEEEE. Trimming pared 0 bases from V and 3 bases from J, leaving 10 bases between. The CDR3 coding sequence is TGTGCCAGCAGCTTGGGCAGGGGTGGCTACGAGCAGTACTTC. This gives the protein CASSLGRGGYEQYF. Looking up the rest from reference TRBV5-6 and TRBJ2-7 gives the full variable domain: DAGVTQSPTHLIKTRGQQVTLRCSPKSGHDTVSWYQQALGQGPQFIFQYYEEEERQRGNFPDRFSGHQFPNYSSELNVNALLLGDSALYLCASSLGRGGYEQYFGPGTRLTVT.

The genes are TRBV7-9 and TRBJ1-3, with unresolved D. Germline V gene sequence: CDR1 SEHNR, CDR2 FQNEAQ (reference sequence). Deletions cut 3 bases from V and 0 bases from J, with 15 bases between. The CDR3 covers 17 residues. CDR3 DNA sequence: TGTGCCAGCAGCTTGTTGGGAGGGCCAAGCTCTGGAAACACCATATATTTT. This encodes CASSLLGGPSSGNTIYF.

The chain employs TRBV15 and TRBJ1-2; the match to TRBD1 covers 7 bases. CDR1 LNHNV and CDR2 YYDKDF come from the germline V gene (reference sequence). This CDR3 spans 16 amino acids. V gave up 1 base and J gave up 8 bases; unmatched junction bases: 13. The CDR3 reads CATSRAVQRDRRGYTF. CDR3 nucleotide sequence: TGTGCCACCAGCAGAGCGGTTCAGCGGGACAGACGAGGCTACACCTTC.

V usage is TRBV28 and J usage is TRBJ1-3; TRBD1 is a possible D gene (5 bases). Germline V gene sequence: CDR1 MDHEN, CDR2 SYDVKM. There are 15 residues in the CDR3. The ends were cut back, 8 bases at V and 0 bases at J, with 14 bases in the middle. The CDR3: CASGEGRISGNTIYF. The CDR3 region has the DNA TGTGCCAGCGGAGAGGGACGGATCTCTGGAAACACCATATATTTT. The variable domain in full, completed from reference TRBV28 and TRBJ1-3, reads DVKVTQSSRYLVKRTGEKVFLECVQDMDHENMFWYRQDPGLGLRLIYFSYDVKMKEKGDIPEGYSVSREKKERFSLILESASTNQTSMYLCASGEGRISGNTIYFGEGSWLTVV.

The chain is built from TRBV15 and TRBJ2-1; 8 bases are shared with TRBD1. V lost 2 bases and J lost 7; bases outside the gene matches: 10. This CDR3 has 16 amino acids. Germline-derived CDR1 and CDR2 are LNHNV and YYDKDF (reference sequence). For the CDR3, the DNA is TGTGCCACCAGCAGATCCAAGACAGGGGCATGGAATGAGCAGTTCTTC. It encodes CATSRSKTGAWNEQFF.

The chain employs TRBV7-9 and TRBJ2-1; 7 nucleotides line up with TRBD1. V was pared by 5 bases and J by 6 bases, with 10 bases of the junction left unmatched. The CDR3 consists of 15 residues. Germline CDR1 reads SEHNR; CDR2 reads FQNEAQ (reference sequence). CDR3 DNA: TGTGCCAGCAGCGCAAGACAGGGCGGCCCCAATGAGCAGTTCTTC. It encodes CASSARQGGPNEQFF.

This rearrangement joins TRBV27 to TRBJ2-7; 8 nucleotides agree with TRBD2. V dropped 5 bases and J dropped 3; count of bases not matched to a gene: 15. CDR1 is MNHEY and CDR2 is SMNVEV in the germline V gene (reference sequence). CDR3 size: 17 residues. DNA for the CDR3: TGTGCCAGCAGTGTCCTGCGCAGGACCAGCGGGGGCTACGAGCAGTACTTC. Translated, it gives CASSVLRRTSGGYEQYF.

The V call is TRBV6-6, the J call TRBJ1-5; weak D call: TRBD1 (6 bases). Germline V CDR1 and CDR2: MNHNY, SVGAGI (reference sequence). V was shortened by 0 bases and J by 6 bases, with 9 bases between the two germline ends. The CDR3 has 14 amino acids. For the CDR3, the DNA is TGTGCCAGCAGTTACTCTGGGGGCGGTCAGCCCCAGCATTTT. It yields the protein CASSYSGGGQPQHF.

This clone was seen just once. The chain joins TRBV11-2 to TRBJ2-5, with D possibly being TRBD1 (6 bases). V was trimmed by 4 bases and J by 5 bases, leaving 17 bases between them. CDR1 and CDR2 from the germline V gene are SGHAT and FQNNGV. The CDR3 has 15 residues. The CDR3 protein is CASSSSTGSGETQYF. DNA for the CDR3: TGTGCCAGCAGCTCCTCGACAGGTTCGGGCGAGACCCAGTACTTC.

This chain connects TRBV27 to TRBJ2-1; 14 bases line up with TRBD2. Germline V gene data show CDR1 as MNHEY and CDR2 as SMNVEV (reference sequence). There are 16 residues in the CDR3. V dropped 5 bases and J dropped 5; count of bases not matched to a gene: 5. The CDR3: CASSRLAGGLNNEQFF. The CDR3 DNA sequence: TGTGCCAGCAGTCGACTAGCGGGAGGGCTAAACAATGAGCAGTTCTTC.

The chain employs TRBV7-2 and TRBJ2-1; 12 nucleotides align to TRBD2. Germline V gene data show CDR1 as SGHTA and CDR2 as FQGNSA. Trimming removed 1 base from V and 8 bases from J; junction bases left unmatched: 12. This CDR3 comprises 18 residues. The CDR3 coding sequence is TGTGCCAGCAGCTTAGACCGGCCACTAGCGGGAGGAGGGGATGAGCAGTTCTTC. Protein: CASSLDRPLAGGGDEQFF.

The chain is built from TRBV5-5 and TRBJ2-7; D is ambiguous. Between the trimmed V and J ends, which lost 4 bases and 1 base, there was a span of 9 bases. The germline gives CDR1 SGHKS, CDR2 YYEKEE (reference sequence). The CDR3 sequence is 13 residues long. The CDR3 spells CASSLGKSYEQYF. The DNA of the CDR3 is TGTGCCAGCAGCCTTGGGAAGTCCTACGAGCAGTACTTC.

V usage is TRBV28 and J usage is TRBJ1-2, with D hard to call. Germline lookup yields CDR1 MDHEN and CDR2 SYDVKM. V was pared by 2 bases and J by 5 bases, with 12 bases between. The CDR3 spans 14 residues. The CDR3 reads CASSLVGAWYGYTF. For the CDR3, the DNA is TGTGCCAGCAGTTTAGTAGGCGCGTGGTATGGCTACACCTTC.

The CDR3 coding sequence is TGCAGCGTTGCCGGGACACAGAACACTGAAGCTTTCTTT. As protein: CSVAGTQNTEAFF. The rearrangement links TRBV29-1 to TRBJ1-1; D possibly corresponds to TRBD1 (6 bases). The CDR3 totals 13 residues. CDR1 and CDR2 from the germline V gene are SQVTM and ANQGSEA. The V end was cut by 4 bases, the J end by 1 base, with 10 bases between.

This clone occurred a few times. This sequence joins TRBV14 and TRBJ1-2; no firm D call. V lost 1 base, J lost 4 bases, and 16 bases lay in between. The CDR3 consists of 16 residues. Germline V CDR1 and CDR2: SGHDN, FVKESK. DNA for the CDR3: TGTGCCAGCAGCCAAGCCTTGCTGGGCGCTCCCTATGGCTACACCTTC. Protein product: CASSQALLGAPYGYTF. The whole variable domain, filled in from reference TRBV14 and TRBJ1-2, reads EAGVTQFPSHSVIEKGQTVTLRCDPISGHDNLYWYRRVMGKEIKFLLHFVKESKQDESGMPNNRFLAERTGGTYSTLKVQPAELEDSGVYFCASSQALLGAPYGYTFGSGTRLTVV.

The sample holds a few counts of this clone. The V call is TRBV6-6, the J call TRBJ2-7, with 10 bases matching TRBD1. Germline lookup yields CDR1 MNHNY and CDR2 SVGAGI (reference sequence). The trim removed 8 bases at V and 3 bases at J, leaving 4 bases unmatched. The CDR3 contains 13 residues. CDR3 DNA sequence: TGTGCCAGCCAAGGGGACAGGGGCTACGAGCAGTACTTC. Encoded protein: CASQGDRGYEQYF.